This record looks at one TCR beta chain sequence and its context. Antigen specificity is unknown. These data come from a study of blood T cells in healthy people across ages. The overall study: Template switching retrieved approximately one barcoded beta molecule for each two T cells. Points from the study as a whole: When set beside aged donors, long-lived donors presented more naive CD4+ cells and higher diversity.

The germline gives CDR1 LNHDA, CDR2 SQIVND (reference sequence). Trimming removed 5 bases at V and 4 bases at J, with 21 bases between. The CDR3 is 17 residues long. It was with a sample-barcoded 5' primer and a J-beta primer mix that a second PCR of about 6 to 12 cycles was run. A template-switch adaptor containing 12 random nucleotides labeled each cDNA molecule. In TCRdb, the 5' RACE reads were re-called with MiXCR into one record per CDR3 protein. Here the sample spans about 1.5 million distinct CDR3 sequences, around 40% being singletons. Specimen: blood. V usage is TRBV19 and J usage is TRBJ1-5; D is possibly TRBD1 (5 bases). This receptor was obtained from a woman aged 18-29 years in good health. The CDR3 sequence: CASSAFQGVLRNQPQHF. In nucleotides, the CDR3 is TGTGCCAGTAGTGCGTTCCAGGGCGTTCTGAGAAATCAGCCCCAGCATTTT. The full variable domain, completed using reference TRBV19 and TRBJ1-5, is DGGITQSPKYLFRKEGQNVTLSCEQNLNHDAMYWYRQDPGQGLRLIYYSQIVNDFQKGDIAEGYSVSREKKESFPLTVTSAQKNPTAFYLCASSAFQGVLRNQPQHFGDGTRLSIL.